These T cell receptor beta chains were read from a single sample in a study of blood T cell repertoires in COVID-19. Profiling relied on immunoSEQ multiplex PCR, and the TCRdb table lists in-frame clones only, not all of them. The table lists 200,000 to 250,000 clones, about nine tenths of them singletons, with 3.5% to 4.5% in the top ten. The material sequenced was peripheral blood. The source of these receptors is a middle-aged man with acute or convalescent COVID-19. CDR3s include the opening cysteine and the closing phenylalanine or tryptophan. D genes are given only for firm matches. Not every row has a clone size; where given, it reads once, few, many or a size class.

clone_size: once
cdr3_length: 14
j_call: TRBJ2-3
v_call: TRBV5-4
d_call: -
cdr3_nt: TGTGCCAGCAGCTTAGGGGGAGCCACAGATACGCAGTATTTT
cdr3_aa: CASSLGGATDTQYF

clone_size: -
cdr3_length: 15
j_call: TRBJ1-1
v_call: TRBV10-1
d_call: TRBD1
cdr3_nt: TGCGCCAGCAGTGATGGGGGGACAGGGAGGACTGAAGCTTTCTTT
cdr3_aa: CASSDGGTGRTEAFF

clone_size: -
cdr3_length: 15
j_call: TRBJ2-3
v_call: TRBV6-5
d_call: -
cdr3_nt: TGTGCCAGCAGTCCCGGGACAACACAAACAGATACGCAGTATTTT
cdr3_aa: CASSPGTTQTDTQYF

clone_size: -
cdr3_length: 16
j_call: TRBJ2-3
v_call: TRBV19
d_call: TRBD1
cdr3_nt: TGTGCCAGTAGGGGGACAGGGTTCGGCGAAACACATACGCAGTATTTT
cdr3_aa: CASRGTGFGETHTQYF

clone_size: -
cdr3_length: 12
j_call: TRBJ1-6
v_call: TRBV30
d_call: -
cdr3_nt: TGTGCCTTTACCATTACAAGTTCACCCCTCCACTTT
cdr3_aa: CAFTITSSPLHF

clone_size: -
cdr3_length: 15
j_call: TRBJ1-4
v_call: TRBV5-1
d_call: TRBD1
cdr3_nt: TGCGCCAGCAGCGAGGGACAGGGACTGGCTGAAAAACTGTTTTTT
cdr3_aa: CASSEGQGLAEKLFF

clone_size: -
cdr3_length: 11
j_call: TRBJ1-1
v_call: TRBV5-5
d_call: -
cdr3_nt: TGTGCCAGCAGCTCCTACACTGAAGCTTTCTTT
cdr3_aa: CASSSYTEAFF

clone_size: -
cdr3_length: 16
j_call: TRBJ2-5
v_call: TRBV7-3
d_call: TRBD1
cdr3_nt: TGTGCCAGCAGCTCCGGGACAGGGAGGCCCCAAGAGACCCAGTACTTC
cdr3_aa: CASSSGTGRPQETQYF

clone_size: -
cdr3_length: 16
j_call: TRBJ2-3
v_call: TRBV7-8
d_call: -
cdr3_nt: TGTGCCAGCAGCTTAGATGTAGGGGTTGGAACAGATACGCAGTATTTT
cdr3_aa: CASSLDVGVGTDTQYF

clone_size: -
cdr3_length: 11
j_call: TRBJ1-1
v_call: TRBV30
d_call: -
cdr3_nt: TGTGCCTGGAGTGTCGACACTGAAGCTTTCTTT
cdr3_aa: CAWSVDTEAFF

clone_size: -
cdr3_length: 17
j_call: TRBJ2-5
v_call: TRBV4-2
d_call: TRBD2
cdr3_nt: TGTGCCAGCAGCCTGGGGACTAGCGGGGGCTCCCAAGAGACCCAGTACTTC
cdr3_aa: CASSLGTSGGSQETQYF

clone_size: -
cdr3_length: 15
j_call: TRBJ2-1
v_call: TRBV4-1
d_call: -
cdr3_nt: TGCGCCAGCAGCCGTACAACCACCCCCTACAATGAGCAGTTCTTC
cdr3_aa: CASSRTTTPYNEQFF

clone_size: -
cdr3_length: 14
j_call: TRBJ1-6
v_call: TRBV10-3
d_call: -
cdr3_nt: TGTGCCATCAGCGATAGGACAGATAATTCACCCCTCCACTTT
cdr3_aa: CAISDRTDNSPLHF

clone_size: -
cdr3_length: 16
j_call: TRBJ2-3
v_call: TRBV5-1
d_call: TRBD2
cdr3_nt: TGCGCCAGCAGCTTGGATATAGCGGGGGGGACAGATACGCAGTATTTT
cdr3_aa: CASSLDIAGGTDTQYF

clone_size: -
cdr3_length: 15
j_call: TRBJ1-2
v_call: TRBV11-2
d_call: -
cdr3_nt: TGTGCCAGCAGCTTAGTGGGGCGTTCTAACTATGGCTACACCTTC
cdr3_aa: CASSLVGRSNYGYTF

clone_size: -
cdr3_length: 16
j_call: TRBJ1-2
v_call: TRBV5-1
d_call: -
cdr3_nt: TGCGCCAGCAGCTTGGACTTTCCCGGGACAACTTACGGCTACACCTTC
cdr3_aa: CASSLDFPGTTYGYTF

clone_size: -
cdr3_length: 15
j_call: TRBJ1-5
v_call: TRBV30
d_call: -
cdr3_nt: TGTGCCTGGAGTGGGGGTTCTAGCTCAAATCAGCCCCAGCATTTT
cdr3_aa: CAWSGGSSSNQPQHF

clone_size: -
cdr3_length: 17
j_call: TRBJ1-3
v_call: TRBV6-1
d_call: -
cdr3_nt: TGTGCCAGCAGTGCCTCCGGACAGTTCAGCTCTGGAAACACCATATATTTT
cdr3_aa: CASSASGQFSSGNTIYF

clone_size: -
cdr3_length: 12
j_call: TRBJ1-4
v_call: TRBV3-1/TRBV3-2
d_call: -
cdr3_nt: TGTGCCAGCAGCCTCAACAGCGAAAAACTGTTTTTT
cdr3_aa: CASSLNSEKLFF

clone_size: -
cdr3_length: 16
j_call: TRBJ2-2
v_call: TRBV15
d_call: -
cdr3_nt: TGTGCCACCAGCAGAGGGGCAGGGAAGAACACCGGGGAGCTGTTTTTT
cdr3_aa: CATSRGAGKNTGELFF

clone_size: -
cdr3_length: 12
j_call: TRBJ2-5
v_call: TRBV5-1
d_call: -
cdr3_nt: TGCGCCAGCAGAGAGGGTGTAGAGACCCAGTACTTC
cdr3_aa: CASREGVETQYF

clone_size: -
cdr3_length: 13
j_call: TRBJ1-2
v_call: TRBV18
d_call: TRBD1
cdr3_nt: TGTGCCAGCTTCTCTACAGGGGATCATGGCTACACCTTC
cdr3_aa: CASFSTGDHGYTF

clone_size: -
cdr3_length: 14
j_call: TRBJ1-1
v_call: TRBV5-1
d_call: -
cdr3_nt: TGCGCCAGCAGCTTGGTACAGGAGGGGACTGAAGCTTTCTTT
cdr3_aa: CASSLVQEGTEAFF

clone_size: -
cdr3_length: 15
j_call: TRBJ1-2
v_call: TRBV5-6
d_call: TRBD1
cdr3_nt: TGTGCCAGCAGCTTGGGGACAGGGTGGGTCTATGGCTACACCTTC
cdr3_aa: CASSLGTGWVYGYTF

clone_size: -
cdr3_length: 14
j_call: TRBJ1-1
v_call: TRBV2
d_call: TRBD1
cdr3_nt: TGTGCCAGCACGTACCTCCAGGGGGCTGGTGAAGCTTTCTTT
cdr3_aa: CASTYLQGAGEAFF

clone_size: -
cdr3_length: 11
j_call: TRBJ1-1
v_call: TRBV2
d_call: -
cdr3_nt: TGTGCCAGCAACGGGAACACTGAAGCTTTCTTT
cdr3_aa: CASNGNTEAFF